The rows below give T cell receptor beta chains drawn from one sample of a study of CD8 T cells in Susac syndrome. One entry per CDR3 protein results from TCRdb running MiXCR on the immunoSEQ multiplex PCR reads. This table holds about 180,000 distinct CDR3 sequences, roughly 94% found once. Sequencing was performed on CD4+ T cells from PBMCs. These receptors all stem from a human donor with Susac syndrome. The CDR3 runs from the conserved cysteine through the conserved F or W. D genes are given only for firm matches. Rows give clone size only sometimes, using once, few, many, or a class for an expanded clone.

CDR3 DNA,CDR3 protein,clone size,J gene,D gene,V gene
TGTGCCAGCAAATGGCAGGGGGCTTGGGACGAGCAGTACTTC,CASKWQGAWDEQYF,once,TRBJ2-7,TRBD1,TRBV2
TGTGCTAGTGGTCCGGACGGGCCAACAAGAGCTTTCTTT,CASGPDGPTRAFF,NA,TRBJ1-1,NA,TRBV12-5
TGTGCCAGCAGTTTGGGGGACAGGGTCCAGCATTTT,CASSLGDRVQHF,NA,TRBJ1-5,TRBD1,TRBV12-3/TRBV12-4
TGTGCCAGCTCACCCTTAGCGGGGGGCACAGATACGCAGTATTTT,CASSPLAGGTDTQYF,NA,TRBJ2-3,TRBD2,TRBV18
TGTGCCAGCAGCAAAGCACGCAGGGCCCGCGGTCAGCCCCAGCATTTT,CASSKARRARGQPQHF,NA,TRBJ1-5,NA,TRBV21-1
TGCAGTGCTAGTCGAGCAGGAGGGGGCTATGGCTACACCTTC,CSASRAGGGYGYTF,NA,TRBJ1-2,NA,TRBV20-1
TGTGCCATCAGAGGGGGCACAGGGAATGTGGAGTACTTC,CAIRGGTGNVEYF,NA,TRBJ2-7,TRBD1,TRBV10-3
TGTGCCAGCCAAGGACAGTCCGTGGGGCTGTTTTTT,CASQGQSVGLFF,NA,TRBJ2-2,NA,TRBV25-1
TGTGCCAGCAGCCCGGGACCACCCTCCTACAATGAGCAGTTCTTC,CASSPGPPSYNEQFF,NA,TRBJ2-1,NA,TRBV7-8
TGTGCCAGCAGCCGGGTGAAGAACACTGAAGCTTTCTTT,CASSRVKNTEAFF,NA,TRBJ1-1,NA,TRBV3-1
TGTGCCAGCAGCGTAGGAGGGGCCACCTCCTACAATGAGCAGTTCTTC,CASSVGGATSYNEQFF,NA,TRBJ2-1,NA,TRBV9
TGCAGTGCTAGAGATCCCAGAGGGTCGTCCAATGAGCAGTTCTTC,CSARDPRGSSNEQFF,NA,TRBJ2-1,NA,TRBV20-1
TGTGCCAGCAGCCGAGCTGGAACTAATGAAAAACTGTTTTTT,CASSRAGTNEKLFF,NA,TRBJ1-4,NA,TRBV3-1
TGCAGCGTCGCTGACAGGGTGGATCAGCCCCAGCATTTT,CSVADRVDQPQHF,NA,TRBJ1-5,TRBD1,TRBV29-1
TGTGCCAGCACCCCCATCGCCTGGGGCTGGCACTTT,CASTPIAWGWHF,NA,TRBJ1-6,NA,TRBV7-3
TGTGCCAGCAGCGCGTTGGGGACTAGAGTCCACGAGCAGTACTTC,CASSALGTRVHEQYF,few,TRBJ2-7,TRBD2,TRBV2
TGTGCCAGCAGTTACCCCCAGGGGCGCAACCCAGTAGTCGCAGATACGCAGTATTTT,CASSYPQGRNPVVADTQYF,once,TRBJ2-3,NA,TRBV6-2/TRBV6-3
TGCGCCAGCAGCCAGGCAAGACTGGCAGATACGCAGTATTTT,CASSQARLADTQYF,NA,TRBJ2-3,NA,TRBV4-1
TGTGCCAGCTCACCAATGGGGGCCCTGAACACTGAAGCTTTCTTT,CASSPMGALNTEAFF,NA,TRBJ1-1,NA,TRBV18
TGTGCCAGCAGCTTGGACGGGGGCCTCTATGGCTACACCTTC,CASSLDGGLYGYTF,NA,TRBJ1-2,NA,TRBV5-4
TGTGCCAGCAGTCACTCCCCACGCACAGATACGCAGTATTTT,CASSHSPRTDTQYF,NA,TRBJ2-3,NA,TRBV7-2
TGTGCCAGCAGCCGACAGGGTAGTATAGCCTACAATGAGCAGTTCTTC,CASSRQGSIAYNEQFF,NA,TRBJ2-1,TRBD1,TRBV14
TGTGCCAGCAGGATCGGGGCCAACGTCCTGACTTTC,CASRIGANVLTF,NA,TRBJ2-6,NA,TRBV12-3/TRBV12-4